Given below is one T cell receptor (beta chain) in context. TCRdb's table, derived via immunoSEQ multiplex PCR, lists solely in-frame clones and lacks some. This sample has more than 110,000 clones, with 84% found just once. The data derive from a study of blood T cell repertoires in COVID-19. Overall study context: Samples came from the United States, Italy and Spain, spanning acute and convalescent COVID-19.

V lost 5 bases, J lost 2 bases, and 16 bases lay in between. The CDR3 sequence is 15 residues long. Germline CDR1 is SEHNR and CDR2 is FQNEAQ (reference sequence). Participant-reported clinical history was the basis for cohort assignment. The receptor was derived from a woman younger than 30 who had been exposed to COVID-19. The chain is built from TRBV7-9 and TRBJ2-7; D may be TRBD1 (6 bases). Sequencing was performed on PBMCs or T cells enriched from blood (not recorded which). CDR3 DNA sequence: TGTGCCAGCAGCAGTTTAGCCCAGGGGCCCTACGAGCAGTACTTC. This translates into CASSSLAQGPYEQYF.